The count of the clone carrying this TCR beta chain is one. This specimen belongs to a study of T cell responses to AZD1222 COVID-19 vaccine. Profiling relied on immunoSEQ multiplex PCR, and the TCRdb table lists in-frame clones only, not all of them. The sample consists of about 94,000 clones, roughly 85% of them appearing once. The clonotype was recovered from an adult who received the AZD1222 COVID-19 vaccine. The sequenced sample was peripheral blood, obtained 28 days after the second AZD1222 dose.

CDR3 protein: CASSSTGTGYGYTF. The DNA for the CDR3 is TGTGCCAGCTCGTCTACCGGGACAGGTTATGGCTACACCTTC. J is TRBJ1-2 and V is TRBV18, with 8 bases lining up with TRBD1. With V trimmed by 6 bases and J by 5 bases, 8 bases remained unmatched. The germline gives CDR1 KGHSH, CDR2 LQKENI. This CDR3 is built from 14 residues.